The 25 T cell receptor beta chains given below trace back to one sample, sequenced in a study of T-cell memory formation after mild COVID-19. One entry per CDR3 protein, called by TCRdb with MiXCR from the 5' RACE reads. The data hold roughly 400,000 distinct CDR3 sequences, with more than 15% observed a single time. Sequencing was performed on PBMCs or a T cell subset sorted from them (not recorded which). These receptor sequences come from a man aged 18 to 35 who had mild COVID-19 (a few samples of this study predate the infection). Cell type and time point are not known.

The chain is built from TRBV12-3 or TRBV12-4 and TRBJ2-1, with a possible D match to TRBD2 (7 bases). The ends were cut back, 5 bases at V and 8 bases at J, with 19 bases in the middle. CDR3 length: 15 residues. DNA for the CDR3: TGTGCCAGCAGTGCCCCACGGGGGGCGTGGGATGAGCAGTTCTTC. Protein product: CASSAPRGAWDEQFF.

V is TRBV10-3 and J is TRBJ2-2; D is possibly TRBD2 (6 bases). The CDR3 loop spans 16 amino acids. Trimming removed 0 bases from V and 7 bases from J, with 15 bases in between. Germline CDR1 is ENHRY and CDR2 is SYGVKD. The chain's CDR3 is CAISESSGAAGGELFF. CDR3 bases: TGTGCCATCAGTGAGTCTAGCGGCGCCGCGGGCGGGGAGCTGTTTTTT.

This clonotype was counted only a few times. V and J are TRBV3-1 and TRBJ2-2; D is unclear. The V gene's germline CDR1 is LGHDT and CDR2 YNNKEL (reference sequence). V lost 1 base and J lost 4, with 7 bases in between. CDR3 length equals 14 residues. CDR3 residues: CASSQADFTGELFF. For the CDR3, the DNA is TGTGCCAGCAGCCAAGCAGACTTCACCGGGGAGCTGTTTTTT.

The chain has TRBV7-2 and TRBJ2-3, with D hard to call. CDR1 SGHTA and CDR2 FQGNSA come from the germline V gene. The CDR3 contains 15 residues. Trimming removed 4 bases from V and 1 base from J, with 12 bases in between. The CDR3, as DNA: TGTGCCAGCAGCTCACTGGGATTGGGCACAGATACGCAGTATTTT. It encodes CASSSLGLGTDTQYF.

The CDR3 coding sequence is TGTGCCAGCGGCCCTACTCCAACTCCTAGCACAGATACGCAGTATTTT. Protein sequence: CASGPTPTPSTDTQYF. This rearrangement joins TRBV7-2 to TRBJ2-3; D is uncertain. CDR1 SGHTA and CDR2 FQGNSA come from the germline V gene. V lost 8 bases to trimming and J lost 0 bases, with 18 bases between them. CDR3 length equals 16 residues.

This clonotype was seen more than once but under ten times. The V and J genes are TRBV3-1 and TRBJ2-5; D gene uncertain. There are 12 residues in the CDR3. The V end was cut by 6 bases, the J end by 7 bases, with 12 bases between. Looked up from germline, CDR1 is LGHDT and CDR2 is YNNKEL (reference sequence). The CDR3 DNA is TGTGCCAGCAGACGGACCGGCGTGACCCAGTACTTC. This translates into CASRRTGVTQYF.

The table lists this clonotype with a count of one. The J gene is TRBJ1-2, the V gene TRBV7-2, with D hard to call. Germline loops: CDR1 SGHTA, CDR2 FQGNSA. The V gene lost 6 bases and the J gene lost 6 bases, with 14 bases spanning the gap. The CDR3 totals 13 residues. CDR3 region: CASSPYSRDGYTF. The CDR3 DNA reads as TGTGCCAGCAGTCCTTATTCCCGGGATGGCTACACCTTC.

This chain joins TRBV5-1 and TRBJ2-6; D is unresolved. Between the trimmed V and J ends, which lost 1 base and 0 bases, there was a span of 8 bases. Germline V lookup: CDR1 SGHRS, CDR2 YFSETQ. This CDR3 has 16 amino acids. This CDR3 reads CASSLPQSSGANVLTF. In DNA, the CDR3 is TGCGCCAGCAGCTTGCCCCAGTCCTCTGGGGCCAACGTCCTGACTTTC.

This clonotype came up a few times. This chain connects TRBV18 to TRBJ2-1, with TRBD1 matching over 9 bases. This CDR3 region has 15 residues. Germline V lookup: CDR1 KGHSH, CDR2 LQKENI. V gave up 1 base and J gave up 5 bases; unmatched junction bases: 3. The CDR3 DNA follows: TGTGCCAGCTCACCACGAAGACAGGGGGACAATGAGCAGTTCTTC. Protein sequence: CASSPRRQGDNEQFF. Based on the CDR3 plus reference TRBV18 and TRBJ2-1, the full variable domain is NAGVMQNPRHLVRRRGQEARLRCSPMKGHSHVYWYRQLPEEGLKFMVYLQKENIIDESGMPKERFSAEFPKEGPSILRIQQVVRGDSAAYFCASSPRRQGDNEQFFGPGTRLTVL.

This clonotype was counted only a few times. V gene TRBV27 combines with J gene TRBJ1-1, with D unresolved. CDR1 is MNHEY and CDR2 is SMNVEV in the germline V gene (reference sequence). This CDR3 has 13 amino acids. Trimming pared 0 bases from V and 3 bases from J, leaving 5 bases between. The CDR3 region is CASSLSVYTEAFF. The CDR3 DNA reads TGTGCCAGCAGTTTATCGGTCTACACTGAAGCTTTCTTT.

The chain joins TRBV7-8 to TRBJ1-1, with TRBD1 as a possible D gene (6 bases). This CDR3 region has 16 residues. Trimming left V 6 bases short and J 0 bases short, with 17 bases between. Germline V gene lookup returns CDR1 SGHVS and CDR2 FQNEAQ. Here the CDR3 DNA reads TGTGCCAGCAGTGGCGGGGGGGCTTGGATGAACACTGAAGCTTTCTTT. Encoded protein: CASSGGGAWMNTEAFF.

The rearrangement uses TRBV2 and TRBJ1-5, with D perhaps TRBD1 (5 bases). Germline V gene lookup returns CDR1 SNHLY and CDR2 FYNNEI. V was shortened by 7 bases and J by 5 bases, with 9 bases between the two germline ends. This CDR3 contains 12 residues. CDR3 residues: CASTQVDQPQHF. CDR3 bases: TGTGCCAGCACACAGGTAGATCAGCCCCAGCATTTT. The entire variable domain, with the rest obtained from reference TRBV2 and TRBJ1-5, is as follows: EPEVTQTPSHQVTQMGQEVILRCVPISNHLYFYWYRQILGQKVEFLVSFYNNEISEKSEIFDDQFSVERPDGSNFTLKIRSTKLEDSAMYFCASTQVDQPQHFGDGTRLSIL.

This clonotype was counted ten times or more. CDR3 amino acids: CAWSPLAITYGYTF. The CDR3, as DNA: TGTGCCTGGAGTCCCCTGGCGATCACCTATGGCTACACCTTC. The chain has TRBV30 and TRBJ1-2; D gene unclear. Trimming cost V 2 bases and J 4 bases, with 14 bases left between them. The CDR3 length is 14 residues. Germline CDR1 GTSNPN, CDR2 SVGIG (reference sequence).

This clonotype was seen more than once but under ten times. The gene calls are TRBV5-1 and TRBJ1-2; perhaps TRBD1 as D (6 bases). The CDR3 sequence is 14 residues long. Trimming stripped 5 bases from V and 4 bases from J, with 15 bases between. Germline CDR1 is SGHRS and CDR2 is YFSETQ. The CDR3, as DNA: TGCGCCAGCAGAGAACGGACAGCCTCCTATGGCTACACCTTC. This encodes CASRERTASYGYTF.

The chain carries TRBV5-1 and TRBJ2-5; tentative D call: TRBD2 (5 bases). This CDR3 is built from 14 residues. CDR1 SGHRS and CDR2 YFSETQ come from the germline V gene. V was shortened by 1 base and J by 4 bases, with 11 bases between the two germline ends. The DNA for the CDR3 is TGCGCCAGCAGCTTGAACCTTGGAGGAGAGACCCAGTACTTC. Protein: CASSLNLGGETQYF. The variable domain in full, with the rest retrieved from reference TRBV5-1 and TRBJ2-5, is KAGVTQTPRYLIKTRGQQVTLSCSPISGHRSVSWYQQTPGQGLQFLFEYFSETQRNKGNFPGRFSGRQFSNSRSEMNVSTLELGDSALYLCASSLNLGGETQYFGPGTRLLVL.

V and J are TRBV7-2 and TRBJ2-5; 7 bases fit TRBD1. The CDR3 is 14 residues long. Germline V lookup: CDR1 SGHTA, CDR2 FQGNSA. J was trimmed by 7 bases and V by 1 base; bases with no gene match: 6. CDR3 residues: CASSLEGGVGTQYF. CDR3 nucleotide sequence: TGTGCCAGCAGCTTAGAAGGGGGCGTCGGGACCCAGTACTTC.

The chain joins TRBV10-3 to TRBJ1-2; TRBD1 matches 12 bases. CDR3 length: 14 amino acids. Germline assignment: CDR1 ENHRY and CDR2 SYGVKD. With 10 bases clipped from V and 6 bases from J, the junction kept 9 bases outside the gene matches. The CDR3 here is CATVPGQGAHGYTF. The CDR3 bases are TGTGCCACGGTTCCGGGACAGGGGGCGCATGGCTACACCTTC.

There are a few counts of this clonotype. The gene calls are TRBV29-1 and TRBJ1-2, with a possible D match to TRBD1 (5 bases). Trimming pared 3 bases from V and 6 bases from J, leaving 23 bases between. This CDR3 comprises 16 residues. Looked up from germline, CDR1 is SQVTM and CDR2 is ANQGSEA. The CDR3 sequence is CSVEASPGAGEHGYTF. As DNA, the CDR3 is TGCAGCGTTGAGGCTTCCCCCGGGGCGGGAGAGCATGGCTACACCTTC. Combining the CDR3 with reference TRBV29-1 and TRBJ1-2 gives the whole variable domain SAVISQKPSRDICQRGTSLTIQCQVDSQVTMMFWYRQQPGQSLTLIATANQGSEATYESGFVIDKFPISRPNLTFSTLTVSNMSPEDSSIYLCSVEASPGAGEHGYTFGSGTRLTVV.

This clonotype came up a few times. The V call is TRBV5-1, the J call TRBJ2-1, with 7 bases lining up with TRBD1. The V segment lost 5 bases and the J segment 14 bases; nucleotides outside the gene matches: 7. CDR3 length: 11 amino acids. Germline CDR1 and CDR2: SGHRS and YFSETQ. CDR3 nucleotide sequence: TGCGCCAGCAGGTATGGGACAGAAAAGTTCTTC. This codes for CASRYGTEKFF.

Written as DNA, the CDR3 is TGTGCCAGCAGGTCTTTGGGAACAGGGAACACTGAAGCTTTCTTT. Its protein product is CASRSLGTGNTEAFF. The chain recombines TRBV9 with TRBJ1-1; tentative D call: TRBD1 (5 bases). Germline CDR1 is SGDLS and CDR2 is YYNGEE. The CDR3 totals 15 residues. V was shortened by 5 bases and J by 1 base, with 15 bases between the two germline ends.

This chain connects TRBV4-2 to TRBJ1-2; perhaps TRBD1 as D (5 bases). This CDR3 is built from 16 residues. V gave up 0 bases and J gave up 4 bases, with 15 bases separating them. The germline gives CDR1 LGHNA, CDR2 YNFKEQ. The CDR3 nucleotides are TGTGCCAGCAGCCAAGAAGCTCCGGGAAGGGGCTATGGCTACACCTTC. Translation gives CASSQEAPGRGYGYTF.

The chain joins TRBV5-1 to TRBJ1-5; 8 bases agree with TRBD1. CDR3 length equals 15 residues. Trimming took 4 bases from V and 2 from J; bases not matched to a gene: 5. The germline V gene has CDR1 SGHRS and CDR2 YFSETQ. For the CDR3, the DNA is TGCGCCAGCAGCGCCGGGACAGGAGGCAATCAGCCCCAGCATTTT. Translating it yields CASSAGTGGNQPQHF.

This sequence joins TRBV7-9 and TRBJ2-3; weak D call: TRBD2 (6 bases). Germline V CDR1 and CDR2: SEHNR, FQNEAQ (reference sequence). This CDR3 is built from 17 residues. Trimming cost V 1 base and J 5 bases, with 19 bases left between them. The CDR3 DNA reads TGTGCCAGCAGCTTAGGTGCGACTAGAAATTTGGGAGATACGCAGTATTTT. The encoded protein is CASSLGATRNLGDTQYF.

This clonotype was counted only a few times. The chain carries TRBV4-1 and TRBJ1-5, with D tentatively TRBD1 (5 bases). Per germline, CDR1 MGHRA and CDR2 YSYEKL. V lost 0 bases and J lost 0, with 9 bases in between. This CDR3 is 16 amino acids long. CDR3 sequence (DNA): TGCGCCAGCAGCCAAGAAAGGGGCCTTAGCAATCAGCCCCAGCATTTT. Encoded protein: CASSQERGLSNQPQHF.

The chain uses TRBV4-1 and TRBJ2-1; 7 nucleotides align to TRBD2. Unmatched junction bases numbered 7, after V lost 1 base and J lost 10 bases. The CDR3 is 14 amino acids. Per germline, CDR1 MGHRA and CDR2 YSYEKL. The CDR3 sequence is CASSQVSSAGEQFF. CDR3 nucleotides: TGCGCCAGCAGCCAAGTATCCTCAGCGGGAGAGCAGTTCTTC.